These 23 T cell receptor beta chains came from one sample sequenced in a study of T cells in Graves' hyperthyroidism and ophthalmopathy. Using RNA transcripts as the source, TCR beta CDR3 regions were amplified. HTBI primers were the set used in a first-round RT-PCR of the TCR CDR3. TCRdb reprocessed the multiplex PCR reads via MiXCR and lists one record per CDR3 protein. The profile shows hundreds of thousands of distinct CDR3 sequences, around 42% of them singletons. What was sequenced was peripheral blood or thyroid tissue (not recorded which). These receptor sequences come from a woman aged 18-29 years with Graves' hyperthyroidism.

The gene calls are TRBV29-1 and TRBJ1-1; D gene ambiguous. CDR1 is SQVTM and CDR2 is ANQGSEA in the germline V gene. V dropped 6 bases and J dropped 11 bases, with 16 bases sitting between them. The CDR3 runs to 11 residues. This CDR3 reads CSVPMGSAAFF. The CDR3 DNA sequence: TGCAGCGTGCCGATGGGGTCTGCGGCTTTCTTT. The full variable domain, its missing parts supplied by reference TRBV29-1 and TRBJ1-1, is SAVISQKPSRDICQRGTSLTIQCQVDSQVTMMFWYRQQPGQSLTLIATANQGSEATYESGFVIDKFPISRPNLTFSTLTVSNMSPEDSSIYLCSVPMGSAAFFGQGTRLTVV.

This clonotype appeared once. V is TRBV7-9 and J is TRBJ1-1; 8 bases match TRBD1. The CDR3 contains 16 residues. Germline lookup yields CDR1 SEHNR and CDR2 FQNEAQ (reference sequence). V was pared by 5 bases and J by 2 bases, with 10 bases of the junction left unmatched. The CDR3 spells CASSQPGQAINTEAFF. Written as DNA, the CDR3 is TGTGCCAGCAGCCAACCGGGACAGGCAATAAACACTGAAGCTTTCTTT.

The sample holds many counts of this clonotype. In nucleotides, the CDR3 is TGTGCCAGCAGCCGAGACAGGGGGCGCAACGGGGAGCTGTTTTTT. Its translation: CASSRDRGRNGELFF. This chain joins TRBV7-2 and TRBJ2-2; 10 nucleotides agree with TRBD1. The CDR3 length is 15 residues. After removal of 5 bases from V and 7 bases from J, the junction contained 7 bases not matched to a gene. The germline CDR1 and CDR2 sequences are SGHTA and FQGNSA.

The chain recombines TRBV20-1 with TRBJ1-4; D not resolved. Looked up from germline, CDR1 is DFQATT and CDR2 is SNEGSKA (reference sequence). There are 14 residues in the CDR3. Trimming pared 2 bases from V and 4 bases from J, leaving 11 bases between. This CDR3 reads CSARSSSVNEKLFF. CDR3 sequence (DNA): TGCAGTGCTAGATCGAGTAGCGTTAATGAAAAACTGTTTTTT.

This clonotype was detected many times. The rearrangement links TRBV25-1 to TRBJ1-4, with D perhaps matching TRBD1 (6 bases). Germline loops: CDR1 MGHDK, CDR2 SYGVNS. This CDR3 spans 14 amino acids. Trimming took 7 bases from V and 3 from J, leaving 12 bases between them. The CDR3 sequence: CASTSTGSNEKLFF. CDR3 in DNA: TGTGCCAGCACTAGCACAGGGTCTAATGAAAAACTGTTTTTT.

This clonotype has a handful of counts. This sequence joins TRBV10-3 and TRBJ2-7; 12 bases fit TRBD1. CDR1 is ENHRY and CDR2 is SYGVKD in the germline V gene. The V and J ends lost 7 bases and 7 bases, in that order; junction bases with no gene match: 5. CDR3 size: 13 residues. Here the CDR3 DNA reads TGTGCCATCATGGGGACAGGGGGCCGGGAGCAGTACTTC. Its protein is CAIMGTGGREQYF.

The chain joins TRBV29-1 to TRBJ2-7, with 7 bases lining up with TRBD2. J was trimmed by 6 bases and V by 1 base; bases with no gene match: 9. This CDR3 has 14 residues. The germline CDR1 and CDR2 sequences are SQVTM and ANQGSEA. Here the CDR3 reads CSVEGGGLGSEQYF. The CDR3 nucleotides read TGCAGCGTTGAAGGGGGAGGGCTTGGCTCCGAGCAGTACTTC.

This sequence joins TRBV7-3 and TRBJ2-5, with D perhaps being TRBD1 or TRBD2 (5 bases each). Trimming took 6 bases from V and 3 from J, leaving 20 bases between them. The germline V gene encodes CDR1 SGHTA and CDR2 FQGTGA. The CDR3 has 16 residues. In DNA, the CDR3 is TGTGCCAGCAGTGACTCGAGTGAAGTGGGGGAAGAGACCCAGTACTTC. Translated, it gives CASSDSSEVGEETQYF. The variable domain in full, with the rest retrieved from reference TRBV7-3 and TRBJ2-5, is GAGVSQTPSNKVTEKGKYVELRCDPISGHTALYWYRQSLGQGPEFLIYFQGTGAADDSGLPNDRFFAVRPEGSVSTLKIQRTERGDSAVYLCASSDSSEVGEETQYFGPGTRLLVL.

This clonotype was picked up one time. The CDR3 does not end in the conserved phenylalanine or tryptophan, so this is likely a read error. The CDR3 region is CASSVRTQNTEAFS. The CDR3 DNA reads TGTGCCAGCAGCGTCCGGACCCAGAACACTGAAGCTTTCTCT. V is TRBV7-2 and J is TRBJ1-1; D ambiguous. Trimming removed 5 bases at V and 1 base at J, with 11 bases between. CDR3 length: 14 amino acids. Germline V gene sequence: CDR1 SGHTA, CDR2 FQGNSA.

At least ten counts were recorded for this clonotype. DNA of the CDR3: TGTGCCAGCTTTTACCAAGAGACCCAGTACTTC. This codes for CASFYQETQYF. The chain has TRBV2 and TRBJ2-5; the D is unclear. The V end lost 8 bases, the J end lost 0 bases, and 4 bases lay between the germline ends. There are 11 residues in the CDR3. Germline V gene sequence: CDR1 SNHLY, CDR2 FYNNEI.

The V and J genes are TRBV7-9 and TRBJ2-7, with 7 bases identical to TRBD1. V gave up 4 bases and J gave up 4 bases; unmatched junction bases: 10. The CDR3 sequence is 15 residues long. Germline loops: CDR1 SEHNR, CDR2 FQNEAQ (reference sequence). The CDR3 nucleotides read TGTGCCAGCAGCTCCGAACGGGGACAGACTTACGAGCAGTACTTC. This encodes CASSSERGQTYEQYF.

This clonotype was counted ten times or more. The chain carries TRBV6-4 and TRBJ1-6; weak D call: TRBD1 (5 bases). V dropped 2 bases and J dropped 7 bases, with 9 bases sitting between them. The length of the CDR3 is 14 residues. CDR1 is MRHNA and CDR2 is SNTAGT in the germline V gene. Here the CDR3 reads CASSDRGRNSPLHF. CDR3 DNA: TGTGCCAGCAGTGACAGGGGTAGGAATTCACCCCTCCACTTT.

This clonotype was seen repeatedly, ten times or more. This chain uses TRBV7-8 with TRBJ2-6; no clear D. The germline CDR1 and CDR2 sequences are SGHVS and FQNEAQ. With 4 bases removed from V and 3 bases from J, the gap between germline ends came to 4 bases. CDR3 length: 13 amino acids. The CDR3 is CASSYVGANVLTF. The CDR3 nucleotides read TGTGCCAGCAGCTACGTTGGGGCCAACGTCCTGACTTTC.

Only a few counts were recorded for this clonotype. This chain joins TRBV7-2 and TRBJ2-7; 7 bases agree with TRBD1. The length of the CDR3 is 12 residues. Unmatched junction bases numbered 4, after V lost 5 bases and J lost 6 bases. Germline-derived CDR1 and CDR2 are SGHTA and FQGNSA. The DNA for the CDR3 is TGTGCCAGCAGCGCTTACAGGGGCGAGCAGTACTTC. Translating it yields CASSAYRGEQYF.

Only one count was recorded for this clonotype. CDR3 region: CASSNGRVYNQPQHF. The DNA of the CDR3 is TGTGCCAGCAGCAATGGCAGGGTATACAATCAGCCCCAGCATTTT. The J gene is TRBJ1-5, the V gene TRBV21-1; TRBD1 is the table's D call, not checked against the DNA. TRBV21-1 has pseudogene status. The length of the CDR3 is 15 residues.

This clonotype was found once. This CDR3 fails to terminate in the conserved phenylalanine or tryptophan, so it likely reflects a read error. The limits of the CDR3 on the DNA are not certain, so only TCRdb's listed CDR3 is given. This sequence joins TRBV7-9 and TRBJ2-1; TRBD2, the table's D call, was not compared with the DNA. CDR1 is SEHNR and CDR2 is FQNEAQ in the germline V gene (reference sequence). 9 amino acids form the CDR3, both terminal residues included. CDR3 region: CASSLVLAG.

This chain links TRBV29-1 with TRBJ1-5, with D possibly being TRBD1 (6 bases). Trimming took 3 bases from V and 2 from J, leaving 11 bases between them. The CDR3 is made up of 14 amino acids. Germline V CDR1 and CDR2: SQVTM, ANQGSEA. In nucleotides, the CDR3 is TGCAGCGTTGACCGTGGGGGGCGCAATCAGCCCCAGCATTTT. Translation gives CSVDRGGRNQPQHF.

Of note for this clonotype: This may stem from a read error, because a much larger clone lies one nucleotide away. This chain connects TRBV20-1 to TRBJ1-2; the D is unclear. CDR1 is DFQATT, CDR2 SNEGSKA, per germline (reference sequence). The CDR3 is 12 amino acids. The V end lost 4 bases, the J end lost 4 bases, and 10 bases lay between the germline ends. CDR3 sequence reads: CSAMGSFYGYTF. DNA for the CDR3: TGCAGTGCTATGGGATCTTTCTATGGCTACACCTTC.

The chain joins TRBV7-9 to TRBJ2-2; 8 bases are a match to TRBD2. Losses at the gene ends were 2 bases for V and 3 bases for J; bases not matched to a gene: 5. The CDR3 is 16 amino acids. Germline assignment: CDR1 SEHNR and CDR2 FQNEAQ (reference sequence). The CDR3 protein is CASSLIAGPHTGELFF. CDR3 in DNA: TGTGCCAGCAGCTTAATAGCGGGGCCACACACCGGGGAGCTGTTTTTT.

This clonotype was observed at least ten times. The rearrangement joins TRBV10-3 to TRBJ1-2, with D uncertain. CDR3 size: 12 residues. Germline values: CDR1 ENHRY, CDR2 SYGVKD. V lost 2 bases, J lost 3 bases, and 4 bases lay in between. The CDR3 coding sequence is TGTGCCATCAGTGAGAGGGACTATGGCTACACCTTC. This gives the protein CAISERDYGYTF.

In DNA, the CDR3 is TGTGCCAGCAGTTTGGTCGGGGGTCGCAACTACTACGAGCAGTACTTC. Amino acids: CASSLVGGRNYYEQYF. This chain uses TRBV12-3 or TRBV12-4 with TRBJ2-7, with D possibly being TRBD2 (6 bases). Trimming removed 3 bases from V and 3 bases from J, with 18 bases in between. There are 16 residues in the CDR3.

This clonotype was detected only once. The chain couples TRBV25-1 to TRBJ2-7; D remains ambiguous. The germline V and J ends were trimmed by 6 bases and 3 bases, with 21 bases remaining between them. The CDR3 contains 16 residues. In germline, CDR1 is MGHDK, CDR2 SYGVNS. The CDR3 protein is CASSPGRADLNYEQYF. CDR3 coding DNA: TGTGCCAGCAGCCCCGGCCGGGCAGACCTAAACTACGAGCAGTACTTC.

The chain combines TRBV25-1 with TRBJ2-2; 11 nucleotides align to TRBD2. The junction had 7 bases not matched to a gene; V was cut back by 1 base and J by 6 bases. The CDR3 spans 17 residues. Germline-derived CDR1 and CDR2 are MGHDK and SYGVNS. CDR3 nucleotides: TGTGCCAGCAGTGAATCCCCGACTAGCGGGGAGTCCGGGGAGCTGTTTTTT. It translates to CASSESPTSGESGELFF. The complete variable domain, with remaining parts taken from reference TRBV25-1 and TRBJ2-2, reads EADIYQTPRYLVIGTGKKITLECSQTMGHDKMYWYQQDPGMELHLIHYSYGVNSTEKGDLSSESTVSRIRTEHFPLTLESARPSHTSQYLCASSESPTSGESGELFFGEGSRLTVL.